One sample yielded the 5 T cell receptor beta chains listed below, sequenced in a study of T cells in localized non-small cell lung cancer. Sequencing used immunoSEQ multiplex PCR; TCRdb keeps in-frame clones, though not all of them. Among roughly 89,000 clones listed, about nine tenths were seen once. This material consisted of PBMCs, taken before any cancer treatment. Receptors were obtained from a woman aged 40 to 75 with stage II squamous cell lung carcinoma.

This rearrangement joins TRBV19 to TRBJ1-1, with D unclear. This CDR3 comprises 12 residues. Germline V CDR1 and CDR2: LNHDA, SQIVND (reference sequence). The V and J ends lost 5 bases and 4 bases respectively, with 8 bases between them. For the CDR3, the DNA is TGTGCCAGTAGTTCCGATGGCACTGAAGCTTTCTTT. Translated, it gives CASSSDGTEAFF. The full variable domain, its missing parts supplied by reference TRBV19 and TRBJ1-1, is DGGITQSPKYLFRKEGQNVTLSCEQNLNHDAMYWYRQDPGQGLRLIYYSQIVNDFQKGDIAEGYSVSREKKESFPLTVTSAQKNPTAFYLCASSSDGTEAFFGQGTRLTVV.

V and J are TRBV7-9 and TRBJ2-1, with 14 nucleotides matching TRBD2. The length of the CDR3 is 17 residues. Unmatched junction bases numbered 8, after V lost 3 bases and J lost 7 bases. Looked up from germline, CDR1 is SEHNR and CDR2 is FQNEAQ (reference sequence). Written as DNA, the CDR3 is TGTGCCAGCAGCTTGAGGACCGGGACTAGCGGGAGAAATGAGCAGTTCTTC. Translation: CASSLRTGTSGRNEQFF.

The chain is built from TRBV10-3 and TRBJ2-2, with TRBD1 matching over 7 bases. After removal of 9 bases from V and 0 bases from J, the junction contained 13 bases not matched to a gene. There are 17 residues in the CDR3. The V gene's germline CDR1 is ENHRY and CDR2 SYGVKD. The DNA of the CDR3 is TGTGCCATTGAAACAGGGGATGTGATGTCGAACACCGGGGAGCTGTTTTTT. This gives the protein CAIETGDVMSNTGELFF.

The chain couples TRBV19 to TRBJ2-7; D gene uncertain. Per germline, CDR1 LNHDA and CDR2 SQIVND (reference sequence). The CDR3 contains 15 residues. The V end lost 6 bases, the J end lost 5 bases, and 20 bases lay between the germline ends. The CDR3 DNA sequence: TGTGCCAGTAGCCCTCGAGTTAGGGTATCGAACGAGCAGTACTTC. Its protein is CASSPRVRVSNEQYF.

CDR3 in amino acids: CASSNRGATETQYF. The DNA for the CDR3 is TGTGCCAGCAGCAACCGGGGGGCCACAGAGACCCAGTACTTC. This chain uses TRBV6-5 with TRBJ2-5; maybe TRBD2 (7 bases). Germline CDR1 is MNHEY and CDR2 is SVGAGI. V was pared by 6 bases and J by 4 bases, with 15 bases between. The CDR3 spans 14 residues.